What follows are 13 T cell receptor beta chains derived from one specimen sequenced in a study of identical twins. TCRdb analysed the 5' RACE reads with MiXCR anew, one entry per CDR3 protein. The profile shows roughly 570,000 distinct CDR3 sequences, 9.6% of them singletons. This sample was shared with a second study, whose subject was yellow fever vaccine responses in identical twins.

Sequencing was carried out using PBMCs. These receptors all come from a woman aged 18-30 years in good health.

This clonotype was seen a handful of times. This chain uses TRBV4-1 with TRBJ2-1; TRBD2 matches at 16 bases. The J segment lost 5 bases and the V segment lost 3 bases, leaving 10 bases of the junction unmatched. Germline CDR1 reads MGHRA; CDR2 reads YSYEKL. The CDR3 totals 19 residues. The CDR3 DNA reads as TGCGCCAGCAGCCATCCGGGACTAGCGGGAGGGCCTCTAAACAATGAGCAGTTCTTC. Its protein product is CASSHPGLAGGPLNNEQFF.

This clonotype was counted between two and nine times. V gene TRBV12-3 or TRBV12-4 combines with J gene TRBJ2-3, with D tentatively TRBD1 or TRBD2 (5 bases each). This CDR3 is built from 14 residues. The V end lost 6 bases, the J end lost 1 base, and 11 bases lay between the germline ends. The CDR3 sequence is CASRRDQRTDTQYF. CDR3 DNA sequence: TGTGCCAGCAGAAGGGACCAACGCACAGATACGCAGTATTTT.

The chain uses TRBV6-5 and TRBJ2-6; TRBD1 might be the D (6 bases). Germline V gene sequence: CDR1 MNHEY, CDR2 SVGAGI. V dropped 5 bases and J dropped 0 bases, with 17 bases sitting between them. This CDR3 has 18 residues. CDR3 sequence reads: CASSPDVTGSSGANVLTF. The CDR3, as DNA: TGTGCCAGCAGTCCCGATGTTACAGGGAGCTCTGGGGCCAACGTCCTGACTTTC.

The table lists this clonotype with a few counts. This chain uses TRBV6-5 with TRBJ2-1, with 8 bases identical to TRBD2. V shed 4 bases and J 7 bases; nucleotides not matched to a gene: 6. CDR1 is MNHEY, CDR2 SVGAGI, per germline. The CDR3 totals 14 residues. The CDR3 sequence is CASSSGGPGNEQFF. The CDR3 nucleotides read TGTGCCAGCAGTTCGGGAGGGCCAGGGAATGAGCAGTTCTTC.

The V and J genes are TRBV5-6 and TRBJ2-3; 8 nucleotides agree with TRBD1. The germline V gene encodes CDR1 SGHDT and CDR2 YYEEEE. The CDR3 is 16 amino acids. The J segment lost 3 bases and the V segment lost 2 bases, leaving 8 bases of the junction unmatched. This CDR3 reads CASSFPDRVSTDTQYF. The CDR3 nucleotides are TGTGCCAGCAGCTTCCCGGACAGGGTGTCAACAGATACGCAGTATTTT.

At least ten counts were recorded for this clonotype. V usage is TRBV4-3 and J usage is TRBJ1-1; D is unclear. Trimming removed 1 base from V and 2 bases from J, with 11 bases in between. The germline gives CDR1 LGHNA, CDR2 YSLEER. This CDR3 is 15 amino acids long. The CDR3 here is CASSQGYADNTEAFF. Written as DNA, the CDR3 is TGCGCCAGCAGCCAAGGGTACGCAGACAACACTGAAGCTTTCTTT.

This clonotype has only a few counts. The CDR3 is CASSGTSGGMGETQYF. DNA for the CDR3: TGCGCCAGCAGCGGAACTAGCGGGGGGATGGGAGAGACCCAGTACTTC. The V gene is TRBV5-1, the J gene TRBJ2-5, with 12 bases matching TRBD2. Germline-derived CDR1 and CDR2 are SGHRS and YFSETQ. The CDR3 is 16 amino acids. V lost 4 bases, J lost 4 bases, and 8 bases stayed unmatched.

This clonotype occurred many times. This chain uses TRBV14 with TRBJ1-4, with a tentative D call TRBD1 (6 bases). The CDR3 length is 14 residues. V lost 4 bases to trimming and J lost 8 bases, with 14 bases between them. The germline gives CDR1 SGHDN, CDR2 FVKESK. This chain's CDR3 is CASSLTRGAEKLFF. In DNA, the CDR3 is TGTGCCAGCAGCCTTACTCGGGGGGCAGAAAAACTGTTTTTT.

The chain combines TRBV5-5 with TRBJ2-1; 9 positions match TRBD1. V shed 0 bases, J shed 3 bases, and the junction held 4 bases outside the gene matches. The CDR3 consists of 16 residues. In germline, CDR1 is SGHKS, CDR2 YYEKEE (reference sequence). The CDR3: CASSLDPGQGYNEQFF. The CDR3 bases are TGTGCCAGCAGCTTGGACCCGGGACAGGGCTACAATGAGCAGTTCTTC. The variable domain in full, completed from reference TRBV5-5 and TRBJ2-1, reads DAGVTQSPTHLIKTRGQQVTLRCSPISGHKSVSWYQQVLGQGPQFIFQYYEKEERGRGNFPDRFSARQFPNYSSELNVNALLLGDSALYLCASSLDPGQGYNEQFFGPGTRLTVL.

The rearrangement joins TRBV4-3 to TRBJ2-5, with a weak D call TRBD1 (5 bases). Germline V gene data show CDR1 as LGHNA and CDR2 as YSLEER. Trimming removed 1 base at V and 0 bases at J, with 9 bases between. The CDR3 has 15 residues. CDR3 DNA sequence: TGCGCCAGCAGCCAAGTGGGGCCGTACCAAGAGACCCAGTACTTC. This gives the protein CASSQVGPYQETQYF.

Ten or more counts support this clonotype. The CDR3 loop reads CASSLLGQGVNEQFF. DNA of the CDR3: TGCGCCAGCAGCTTACTGGGACAGGGGGTCAATGAGCAGTTCTTC. The chain couples TRBV5-1 to TRBJ2-1, with 11 bases fitting TRBD1. Losses at the gene ends were 2 bases for V and 6 bases for J; bases not matched to a gene: 4. CDR1 is SGHRS, CDR2 YFSETQ, per germline. The length of the CDR3 is 15 residues.

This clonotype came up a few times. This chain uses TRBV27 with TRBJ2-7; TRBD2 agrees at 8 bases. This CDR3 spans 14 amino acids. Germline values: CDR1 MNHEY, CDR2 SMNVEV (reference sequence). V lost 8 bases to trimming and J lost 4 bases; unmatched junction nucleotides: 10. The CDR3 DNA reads TGTGCCAGCCGTGTCCGGGAGGGCCCGTACGAGCAGTACTTC. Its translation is CASRVREGPYEQYF.

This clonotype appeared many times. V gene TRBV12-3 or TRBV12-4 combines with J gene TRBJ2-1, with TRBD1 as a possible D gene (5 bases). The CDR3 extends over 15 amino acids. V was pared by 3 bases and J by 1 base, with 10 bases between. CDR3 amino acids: CASSFPQGSYNEQFF. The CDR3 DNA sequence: TGTGCCAGCAGTTTCCCGCAGGGTTCCTACAATGAGCAGTTCTTC.